This T cell receptor beta chain was identified during a study of cytomegalovirus exposure and HLA in healthy donors. Across the whole study: Earlier results showed roughly 120 million unique TCR beta sequences derived from approximately 180 million T cells. General study findings and limits: Presence/absence comparisons presumed near-even sequencing depth among donors. Researchers catalogued over 150 TCR beta chains as cytomegalovirus-associated. A later analysis showed HLA-associated TCR beta chains outstripping equally common others in clonal expansion.

PCR amplification relied on 60 Vbeta primers (plus 13 Jbeta primers). Generated by immunoSEQ multiplex PCR, the TCRdb table keeps only in-frame clones and is missing some. The data contain approximately 95,000 clones, over 70% of them singletons. Notes on this clone: Its antigen is still unknown.

The V gene's germline CDR1 is GTSNPN and CDR2 SVGIG (reference sequence). With 3 bases removed from V and 3 bases from J, the gap between germline ends came to 9 bases. The CDR3 totals 12 residues. The sequenced sample consisted of PBMCs. The receptor was isolated from a man between 18 and 35 years old in good health and CMV-seropositive. The V gene is TRBV30, the J gene TRBJ2-7; D unresolved. The CDR3 spells CAWSPESYEQYF. The DNA for the CDR3 is TGTGCCTGGAGCCCCGAGAGCTACGAGCAGTACTTC.